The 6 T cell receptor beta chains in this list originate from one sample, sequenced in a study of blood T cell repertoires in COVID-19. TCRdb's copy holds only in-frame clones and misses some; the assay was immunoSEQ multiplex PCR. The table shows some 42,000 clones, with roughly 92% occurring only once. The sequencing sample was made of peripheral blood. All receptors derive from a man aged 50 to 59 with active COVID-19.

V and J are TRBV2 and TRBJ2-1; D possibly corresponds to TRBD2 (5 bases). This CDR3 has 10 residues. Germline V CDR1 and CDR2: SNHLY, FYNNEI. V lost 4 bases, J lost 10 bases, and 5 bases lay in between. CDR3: CASSGGEQFF. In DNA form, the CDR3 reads TGTGCCAGCAGTGGCGGGGAGCAGTTCTTC.

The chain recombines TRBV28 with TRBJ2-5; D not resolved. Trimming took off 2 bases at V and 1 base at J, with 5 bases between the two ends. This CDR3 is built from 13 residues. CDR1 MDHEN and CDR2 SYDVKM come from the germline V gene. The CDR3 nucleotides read TGTGCCAGCAGTTTAACAAGCCAAGAGACCCAGTACTTC. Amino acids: CASSLTSQETQYF.

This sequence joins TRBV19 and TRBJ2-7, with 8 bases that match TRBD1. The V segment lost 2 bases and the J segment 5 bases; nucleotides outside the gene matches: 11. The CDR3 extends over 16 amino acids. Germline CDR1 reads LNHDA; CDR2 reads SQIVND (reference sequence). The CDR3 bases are TGTGCCAGTAGTATAAGTAGTGCCAGGGGGCGAGACGAGCAGTACTTC. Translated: CASSISSARGRDEQYF.

DNA of the CDR3: TGTGCCAGCAGTTTTGATATGACTAGCGGGTACAATGAGCAGTTCTTC. It encodes CASSFDMTSGYNEQFF. The V gene is TRBV27, the J gene TRBJ2-1, with 10 bases matching TRBD2. The CDR3 spans 16 residues. CDR1 MNHEY and CDR2 SMNVEV come from the germline V gene (reference sequence). Trimming took 3 bases from V and 4 from J; bases not matched to a gene: 6.

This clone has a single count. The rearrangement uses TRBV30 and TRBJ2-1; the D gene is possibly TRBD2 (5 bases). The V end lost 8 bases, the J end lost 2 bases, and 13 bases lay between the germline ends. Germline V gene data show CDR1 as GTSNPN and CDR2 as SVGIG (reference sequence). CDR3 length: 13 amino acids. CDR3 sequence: CAEIKGAYNEQFF. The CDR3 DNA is TGTGCCGAGATTAAGGGAGCCTACAATGAGCAGTTCTTC. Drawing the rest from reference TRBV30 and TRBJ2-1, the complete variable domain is SQTIHQWPATLVQPVGSPLSLECTVEGTSNPNLYWYRQAAGRGLQLLFYSVGIGQISSEVPQNLSASRPQDRQFILSSKKLLLSDSGFYLCAEIKGAYNEQFFGPGTRLTVL.

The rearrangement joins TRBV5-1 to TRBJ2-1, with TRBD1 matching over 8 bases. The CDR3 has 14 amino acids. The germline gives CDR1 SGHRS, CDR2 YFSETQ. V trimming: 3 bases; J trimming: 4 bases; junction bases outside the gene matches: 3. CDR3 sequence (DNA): TGCGCCAGCAGCTCTGACAGGGGTTACAATGAGCAGTTCTTC. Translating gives CASSSDRGYNEQFF.